This entry describes one T cell receptor (beta chain). Antigen: not known. Libraries were prepared by immunoSEQ multiplex PCR; TCRdb keeps only in-frame clonotypes and omits some of them. This sample has roughly 120,000 clones; 75% to 95% occur once, and the top ten carry around 0.83%. These data belong to a study of T cell clones after liver transplantation. Study observations and caveats: In 5 of 8 subjects, circulating graft-donor-reactive CD4 TCRbeta sequences fell significantly after transplant.

Germline V gene lookup returns CDR1 MDHEN and CDR2 SYDVKM. Trimming at V came to 6 bases and at J to 5 bases, leaving 7 bases not matched to a gene. The length of the CDR3 is 13 residues. The source is a human patient who received a liver transplant. Some T cells may originate from the graft donor. Here the sequenced sample was CD4+ T cells from blood, taken 12 months after liver transplant. The chain combines TRBV28 with TRBJ2-7, with 7 nucleotides matching TRBD1. DNA for the CDR3: TGTGCCAGCAGCCGCGACAGGGCCCACGAGCAGTACTTC. This gives the protein CASSRDRAHEQYF.